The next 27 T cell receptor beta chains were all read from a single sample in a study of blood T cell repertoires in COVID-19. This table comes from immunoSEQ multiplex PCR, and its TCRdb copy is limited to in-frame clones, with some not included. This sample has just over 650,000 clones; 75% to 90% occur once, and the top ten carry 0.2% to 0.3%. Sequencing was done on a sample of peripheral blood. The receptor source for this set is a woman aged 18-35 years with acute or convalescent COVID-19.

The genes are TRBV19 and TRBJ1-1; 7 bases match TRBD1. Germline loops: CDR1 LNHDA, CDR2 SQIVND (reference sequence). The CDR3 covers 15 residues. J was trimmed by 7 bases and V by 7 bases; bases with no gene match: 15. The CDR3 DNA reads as TGTGCCAGTATAAAGGGGGAGAGGGGGCACGGTGAAGCTTTCTTT. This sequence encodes CASIKGERGHGEAFF.

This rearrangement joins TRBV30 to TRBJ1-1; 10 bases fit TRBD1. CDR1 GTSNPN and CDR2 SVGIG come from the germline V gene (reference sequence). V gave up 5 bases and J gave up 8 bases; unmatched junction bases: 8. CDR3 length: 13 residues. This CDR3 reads CAWAGTGETEAFF. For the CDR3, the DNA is TGTGCCTGGGCCGGGACAGGGGAAACGGAAGCTTTCTTT. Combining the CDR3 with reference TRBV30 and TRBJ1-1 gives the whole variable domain SQTIHQWPATLVQPVGSPLSLECTVEGTSNPNLYWYRQAAGRGLQLLFYSVGIGQISSEVPQNLSASRPQDRQFILSSKKLLLSDSGFYLCAWAGTGETEAFFGQGTRLTVV.

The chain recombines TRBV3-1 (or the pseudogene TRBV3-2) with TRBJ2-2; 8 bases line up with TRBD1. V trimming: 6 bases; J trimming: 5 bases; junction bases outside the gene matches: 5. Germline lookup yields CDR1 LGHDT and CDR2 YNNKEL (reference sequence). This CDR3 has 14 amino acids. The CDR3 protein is CASRDRAGTGELFF. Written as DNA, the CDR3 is TGTGCCAGCAGGGACAGGGCGGGGACCGGGGAGCTGTTTTTT.

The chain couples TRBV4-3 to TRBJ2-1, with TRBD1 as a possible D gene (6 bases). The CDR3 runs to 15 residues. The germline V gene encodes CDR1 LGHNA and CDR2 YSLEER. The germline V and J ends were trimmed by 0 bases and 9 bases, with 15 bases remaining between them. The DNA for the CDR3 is TGCGCCAGCAGCCAAGATTTAGGGGGAGTCACTGAGCAGTTCTTC. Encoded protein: CASSQDLGGVTEQFF.

The CDR3 reads CASSDFQGMNTEAFF. The CDR3 DNA is TGTGCCAGCAGTGATTTCCAGGGAATGAACACTGAAGCTTTCTTT. This sequence joins TRBV2 and TRBJ1-1; possibly TRBD1 for D (5 bases). Germline CDR1 and CDR2: SNHLY and FYNNEI. The CDR3 contains 15 residues. V was clipped by 3 bases and J by 0 bases, with 11 bases between them.

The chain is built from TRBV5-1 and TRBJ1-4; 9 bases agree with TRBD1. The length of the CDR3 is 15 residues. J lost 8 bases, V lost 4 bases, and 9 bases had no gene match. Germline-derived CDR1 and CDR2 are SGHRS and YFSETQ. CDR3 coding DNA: TGCGCCAGCAGCATTTACAGGGGGCCCCGCGAAAAACTGTTTTTT. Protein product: CASSIYRGPREKLFF.

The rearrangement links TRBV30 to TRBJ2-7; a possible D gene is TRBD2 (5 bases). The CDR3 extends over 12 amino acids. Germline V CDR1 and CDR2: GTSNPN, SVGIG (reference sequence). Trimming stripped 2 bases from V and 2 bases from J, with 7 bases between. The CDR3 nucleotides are TGTGCCTGGAGTCGGGGAACCTACGAGCAGTACTTC. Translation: CAWSRGTYEQYF.

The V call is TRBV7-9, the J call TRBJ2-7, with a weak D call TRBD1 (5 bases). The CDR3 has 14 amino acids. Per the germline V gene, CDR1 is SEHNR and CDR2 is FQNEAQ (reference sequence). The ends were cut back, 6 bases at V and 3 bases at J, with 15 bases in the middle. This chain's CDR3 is CASRPQGTIYEQYF. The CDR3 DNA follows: TGTGCCAGCAGACCGCAGGGTACTATCTACGAGCAGTACTTC. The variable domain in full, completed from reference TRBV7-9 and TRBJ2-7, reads DTGVSQNPRHKITKRGQNVTFRCDPISEHNRLYWYRQTLGQGPEFLTYFQNEAQLEKSRLLSDRFSAERPKGSFSTLEIQRTEQGDSAMYLCASRPQGTIYEQYFGPGTRLTVT.

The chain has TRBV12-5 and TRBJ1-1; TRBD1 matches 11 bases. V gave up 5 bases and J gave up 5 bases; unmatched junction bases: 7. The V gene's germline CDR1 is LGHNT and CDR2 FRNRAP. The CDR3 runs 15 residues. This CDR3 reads CASGGTGGSSTEAFF. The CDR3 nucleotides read TGTGCTAGTGGTGGGACAGGGGGAAGTAGTACTGAAGCTTTCTTT.

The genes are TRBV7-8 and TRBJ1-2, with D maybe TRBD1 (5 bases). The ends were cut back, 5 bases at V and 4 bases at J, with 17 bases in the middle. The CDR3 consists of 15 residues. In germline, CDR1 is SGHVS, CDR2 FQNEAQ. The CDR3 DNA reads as TGTGCCAGCAGCAACCATTTTGGGGGGACCTATGGCTACACCTTC. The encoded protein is CASSNHFGGTYGYTF. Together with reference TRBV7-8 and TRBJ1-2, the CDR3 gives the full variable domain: GAGVSQSPRYKVAKRGQDVALRCDPISGHVSLFWYQQALGQGPEFLTYFQNEAQLDKSGLPSDRFFAERPEGSVSTLKIQRTQQEDSAVYLCASSNHFGGTYGYTFGSGTRLTVV.

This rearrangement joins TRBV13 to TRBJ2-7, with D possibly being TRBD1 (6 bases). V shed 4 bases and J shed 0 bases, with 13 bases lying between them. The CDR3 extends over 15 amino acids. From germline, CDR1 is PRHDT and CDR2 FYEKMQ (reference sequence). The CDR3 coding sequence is TGTGCCAGCAGCTCAAGGACAGATAGCTCCTACGAGCAGTACTTC. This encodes CASSSRTDSSYEQYF.

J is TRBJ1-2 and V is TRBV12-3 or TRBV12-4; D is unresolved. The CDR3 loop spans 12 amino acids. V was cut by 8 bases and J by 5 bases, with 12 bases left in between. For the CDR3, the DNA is TGTGCCAGCTCGTACGCGCGATATGGCTACACCTTC. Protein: CASSYARYGYTF.

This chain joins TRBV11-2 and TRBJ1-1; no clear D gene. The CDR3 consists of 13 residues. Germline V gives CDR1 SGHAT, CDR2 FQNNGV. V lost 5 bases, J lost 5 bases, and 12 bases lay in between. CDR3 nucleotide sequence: TGTGCCAGCAGCCTAAACGCGCGGACTGAAGCTTTCTTT. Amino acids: CASSLNARTEAFF.

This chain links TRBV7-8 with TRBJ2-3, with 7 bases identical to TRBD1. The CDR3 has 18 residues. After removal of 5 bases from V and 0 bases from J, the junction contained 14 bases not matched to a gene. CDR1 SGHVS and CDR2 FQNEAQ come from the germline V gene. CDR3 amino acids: CASSARGRSPPSTDTQYF. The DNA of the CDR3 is TGTGCCAGCAGCGCGAGGGGGCGTTCGCCCCCTAGCACAGATACGCAGTATTTT.

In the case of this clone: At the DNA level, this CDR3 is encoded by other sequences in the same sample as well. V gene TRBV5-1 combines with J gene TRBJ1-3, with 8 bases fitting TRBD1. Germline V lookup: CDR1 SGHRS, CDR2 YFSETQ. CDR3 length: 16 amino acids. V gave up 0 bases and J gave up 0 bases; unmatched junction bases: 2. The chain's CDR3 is CASSLAGQVSGNTIYF. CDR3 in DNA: TGCGCCAGCAGCTTGGCGGGACAGGTCTCTGGAAACACCATATATTTT.

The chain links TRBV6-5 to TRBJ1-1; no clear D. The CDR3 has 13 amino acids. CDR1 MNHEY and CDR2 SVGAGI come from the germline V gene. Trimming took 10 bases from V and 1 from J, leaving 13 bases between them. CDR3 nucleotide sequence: TGTGCCACCTGGAAGGGAGCGAACACTGAAGCTTTCTTT. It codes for CATWKGANTEAFF.

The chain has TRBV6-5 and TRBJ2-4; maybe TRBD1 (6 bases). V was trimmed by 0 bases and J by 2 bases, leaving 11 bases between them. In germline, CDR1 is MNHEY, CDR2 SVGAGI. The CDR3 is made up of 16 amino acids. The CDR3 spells CASSYSLDSSKNIQYF. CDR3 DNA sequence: TGTGCCAGCAGTTACTCCCTGGACAGCTCCAAAAACATTCAGTACTTC.

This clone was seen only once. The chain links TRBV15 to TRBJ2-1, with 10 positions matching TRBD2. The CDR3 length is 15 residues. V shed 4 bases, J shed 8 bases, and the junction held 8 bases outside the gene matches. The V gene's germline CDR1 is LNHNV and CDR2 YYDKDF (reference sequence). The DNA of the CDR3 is TGTGCCACCAGCAAGGTTAGCGGGGGGTATCATGAGCAGTTCTTC. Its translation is CATSKVSGGYHEQFF.

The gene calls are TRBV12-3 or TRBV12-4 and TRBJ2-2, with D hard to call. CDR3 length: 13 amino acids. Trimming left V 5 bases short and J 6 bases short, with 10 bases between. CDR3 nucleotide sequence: TGTGCCAGCAGTCAGGTCAAGGCCGGGGAGCTGTTTTTT. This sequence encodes CASSQVKAGELFF.

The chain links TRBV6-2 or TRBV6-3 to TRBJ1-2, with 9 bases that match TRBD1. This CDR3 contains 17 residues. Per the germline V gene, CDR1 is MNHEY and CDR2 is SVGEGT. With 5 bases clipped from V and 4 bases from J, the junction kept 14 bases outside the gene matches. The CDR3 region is CASSTRDRADGVYGYTF. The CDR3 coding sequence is TGTGCCAGCAGTACCCGGGACAGGGCGGACGGGGTCTATGGCTACACCTTC.

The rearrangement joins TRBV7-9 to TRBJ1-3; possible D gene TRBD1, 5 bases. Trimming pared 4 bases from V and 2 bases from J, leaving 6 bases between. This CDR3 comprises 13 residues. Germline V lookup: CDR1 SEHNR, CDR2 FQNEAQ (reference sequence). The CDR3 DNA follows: TGTGCCAGCAGCTCGGGGGCTGGAAACACCATATATTTT. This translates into CASSSGAGNTIYF.

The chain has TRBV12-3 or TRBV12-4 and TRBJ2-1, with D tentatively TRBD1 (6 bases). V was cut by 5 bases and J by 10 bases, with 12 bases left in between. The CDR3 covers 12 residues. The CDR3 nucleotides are TGTGCCAGCAGTAGACAGGTAGGAGAGCAGTTCTTC. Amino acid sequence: CASSRQVGEQFF.

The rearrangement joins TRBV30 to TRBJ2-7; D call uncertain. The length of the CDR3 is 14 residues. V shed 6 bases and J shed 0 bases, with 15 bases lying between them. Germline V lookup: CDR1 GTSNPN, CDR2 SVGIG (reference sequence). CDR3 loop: CACSEVLSSYEQYF. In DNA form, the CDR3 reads TGTGCCTGCTCTGAAGTCCTAAGCTCCTACGAGCAGTACTTC.

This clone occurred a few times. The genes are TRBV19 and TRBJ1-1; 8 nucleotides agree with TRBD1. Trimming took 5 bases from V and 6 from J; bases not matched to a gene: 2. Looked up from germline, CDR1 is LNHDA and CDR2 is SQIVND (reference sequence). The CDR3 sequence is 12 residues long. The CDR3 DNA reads TGTGCCAGTAGTGGACAGGGCGCTGAAGCTTTCTTT. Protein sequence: CASSGQGAEAFF.

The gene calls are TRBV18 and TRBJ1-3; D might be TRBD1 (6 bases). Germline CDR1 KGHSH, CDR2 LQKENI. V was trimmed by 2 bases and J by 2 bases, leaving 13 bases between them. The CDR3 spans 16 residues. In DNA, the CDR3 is TGTGCCAGCTCACCAGTCCGGGACAACCCTGGAAACACCATATATTTT. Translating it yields CASSPVRDNPGNTIYF.

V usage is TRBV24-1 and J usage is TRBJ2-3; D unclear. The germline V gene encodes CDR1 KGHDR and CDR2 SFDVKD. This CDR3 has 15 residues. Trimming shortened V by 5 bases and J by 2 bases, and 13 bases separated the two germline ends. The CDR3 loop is CATSALWADTDTQYF. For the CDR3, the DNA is TGTGCCACCAGTGCCCTGTGGGCAGACACAGATACGCAGTATTTT.

This CDR3 is CASSQDGGSTDTQYF. The DNA of the CDR3 is TGTGCCAGCAGCCAAGATGGCGGGTCCACAGATACGCAGTATTTT. The rearrangement joins TRBV4-2 to TRBJ2-3, with TRBD2 as a possible D gene (5 bases). The length of the CDR3 is 15 residues. CDR1 and CDR2 (germline): LGHNA, YNFKEQ. V was shortened by 0 bases and J by 2 bases, with 9 bases between the two germline ends.